The clone carrying this TCR beta chain was seen repeatedly, ten times or more. Attached unique molecular identifiers marked individual cDNA molecules. TCRdb re-derived calls from the 5' RACE reads in MiXCR, one entry per CDR3 protein. The sample consists of over 30,000 distinct CDR3 sequences, approximately 5.1% of them appearing once. These data come from a study of early T cells in non-severe SARS-CoV-2 infection. V was clipped by 6 bases and J by 0 bases, with 14 bases between them. Germline lookup yields CDR1 MNHEY and CDR2 SVGEGT. The CDR3 contains 15 residues. Specimen: whole blood, collected at baseline. This sequence was found in an adult who was a healthcare worker with PCR-confirmed SARS-CoV-2 infection or an uninfected control (not recorded which). The chain has TRBV6-2 or TRBV6-3 and TRBJ1-1; D might be TRBD1 (5 bases). This CDR3 reads CASRLLGLLNTEAFF. DNA of the CDR3: TGTGCCAGCAGATTGCTGGGACTGTTGAACACTGAAGCTTTCTTT.